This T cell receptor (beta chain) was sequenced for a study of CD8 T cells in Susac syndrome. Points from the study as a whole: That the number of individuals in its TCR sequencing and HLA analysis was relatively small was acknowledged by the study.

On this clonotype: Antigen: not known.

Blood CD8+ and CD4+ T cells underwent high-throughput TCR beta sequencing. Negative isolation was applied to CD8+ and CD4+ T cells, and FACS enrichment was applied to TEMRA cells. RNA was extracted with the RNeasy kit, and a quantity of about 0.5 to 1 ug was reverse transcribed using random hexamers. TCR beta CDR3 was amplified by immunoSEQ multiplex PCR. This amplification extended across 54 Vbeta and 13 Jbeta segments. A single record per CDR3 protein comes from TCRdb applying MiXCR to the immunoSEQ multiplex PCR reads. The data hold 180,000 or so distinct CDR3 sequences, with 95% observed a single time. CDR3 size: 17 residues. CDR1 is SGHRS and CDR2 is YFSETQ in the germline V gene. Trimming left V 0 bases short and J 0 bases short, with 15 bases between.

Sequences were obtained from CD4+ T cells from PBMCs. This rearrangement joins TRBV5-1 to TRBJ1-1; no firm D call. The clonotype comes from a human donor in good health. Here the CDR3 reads CASSLDMAGRMNTEAFF. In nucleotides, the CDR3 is TGCGCCAGCAGCTTGGATATGGCGGGCAGAATGAACACTGAAGCTTTCTTT.